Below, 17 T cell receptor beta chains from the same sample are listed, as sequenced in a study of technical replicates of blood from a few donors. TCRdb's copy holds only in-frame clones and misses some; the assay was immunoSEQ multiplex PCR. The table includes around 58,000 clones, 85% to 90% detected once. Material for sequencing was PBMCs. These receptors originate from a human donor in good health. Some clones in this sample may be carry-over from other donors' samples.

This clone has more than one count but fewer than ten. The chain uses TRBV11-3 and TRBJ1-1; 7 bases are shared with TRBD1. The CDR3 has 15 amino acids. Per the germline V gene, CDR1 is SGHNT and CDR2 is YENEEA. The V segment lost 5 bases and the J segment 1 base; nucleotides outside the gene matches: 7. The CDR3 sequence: CASSQTGRRNTEAFF. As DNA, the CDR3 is TGTGCCAGCAGCCAGACAGGGAGACGGAACACTGAAGCTTTCTTT.

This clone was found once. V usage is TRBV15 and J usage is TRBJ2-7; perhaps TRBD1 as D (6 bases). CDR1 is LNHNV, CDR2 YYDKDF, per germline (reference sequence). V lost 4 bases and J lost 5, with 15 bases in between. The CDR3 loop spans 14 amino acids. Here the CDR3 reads CATSKRQVRDEQYF. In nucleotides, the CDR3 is TGTGCCACCAGCAAACGACAGGTCCGGGACGAGCAGTACTTC. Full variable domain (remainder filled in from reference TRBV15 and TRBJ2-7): DAMVIQNPRYQVTQFGKPVTLSCSQTLNHNVMYWYQQKSSQAPKLLFHYYDKDFNNEADTPDNFQSRRPNTSFCFLDIRSPGLGDTAMYLCATSKRQVRDEQYFGPGTRLTVT.

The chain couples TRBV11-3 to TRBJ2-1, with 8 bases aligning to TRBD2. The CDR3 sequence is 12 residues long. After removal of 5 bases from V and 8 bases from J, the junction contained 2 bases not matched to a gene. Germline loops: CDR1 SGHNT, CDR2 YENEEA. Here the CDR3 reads CASSPGRDEQFF. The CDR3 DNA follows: TGTGCCAGCAGCCCCGGGAGGGATGAGCAGTTCTTC. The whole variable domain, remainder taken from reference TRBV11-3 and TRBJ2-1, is EAGVVQSPRYKIIEKKQPVAFWCNPISGHNTLYWYLQNLGQGPELLIRYENEEAVDDSQLPKDRFSAERLKGVDSTLKIQPAELGDSAVYLCASSPGRDEQFFGPGTRLTVL.

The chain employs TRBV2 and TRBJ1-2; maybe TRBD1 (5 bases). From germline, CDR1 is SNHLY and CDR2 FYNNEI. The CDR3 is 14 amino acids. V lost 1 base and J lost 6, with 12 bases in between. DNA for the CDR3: TGTGCCAGCAGTGAAGAGGTCGGGGGTCATGGCTACACCTTC. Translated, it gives CASSEEVGGHGYTF.

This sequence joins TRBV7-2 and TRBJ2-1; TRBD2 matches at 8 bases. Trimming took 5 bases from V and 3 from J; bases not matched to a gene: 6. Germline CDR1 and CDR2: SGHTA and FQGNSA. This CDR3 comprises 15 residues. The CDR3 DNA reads TGTGCCAGCAGCCCAACGCGGGGGGTCTACAATGAGCAGTTCTTC. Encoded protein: CASSPTRGVYNEQFF.

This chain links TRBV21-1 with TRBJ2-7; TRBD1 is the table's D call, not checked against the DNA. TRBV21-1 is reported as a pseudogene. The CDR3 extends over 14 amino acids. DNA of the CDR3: TGTGCCAGCAGTAGCGGACAGGGGACCTACGAGCAGTACTTC. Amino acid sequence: CASSSGQGTYEQYF.

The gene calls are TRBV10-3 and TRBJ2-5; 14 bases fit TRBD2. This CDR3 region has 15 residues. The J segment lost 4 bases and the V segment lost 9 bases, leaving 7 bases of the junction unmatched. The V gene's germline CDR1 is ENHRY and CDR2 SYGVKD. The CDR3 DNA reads TGTGCCATGGGGACTAGCGGGGGCCTAGGAGAGACCCAGTACTTC. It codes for CAMGTSGGLGETQYF.

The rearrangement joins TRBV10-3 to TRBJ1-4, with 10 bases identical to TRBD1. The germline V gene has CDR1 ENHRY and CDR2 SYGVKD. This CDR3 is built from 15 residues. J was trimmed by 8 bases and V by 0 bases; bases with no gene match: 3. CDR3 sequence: CAISESRDRGEKLFF. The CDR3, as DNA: TGTGCCATCAGTGAGTCAAGGGACAGGGGCGAAAAACTGTTTTTT.

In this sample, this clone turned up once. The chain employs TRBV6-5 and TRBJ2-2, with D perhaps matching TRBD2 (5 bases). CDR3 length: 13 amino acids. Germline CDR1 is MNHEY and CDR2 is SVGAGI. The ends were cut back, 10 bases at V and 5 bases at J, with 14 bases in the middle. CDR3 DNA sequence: TGTGCCACTCGGGATTCGGATACCGGGGAGCTGTTTTTT. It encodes CATRDSDTGELFF.

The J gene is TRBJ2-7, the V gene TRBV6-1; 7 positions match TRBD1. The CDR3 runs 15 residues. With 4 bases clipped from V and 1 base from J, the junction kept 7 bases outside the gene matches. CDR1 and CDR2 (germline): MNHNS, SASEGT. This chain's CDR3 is CASSGTGTASYEQYF. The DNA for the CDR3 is TGTGCCAGCAGTGGAACCGGGACAGCGTCCTACGAGCAGTACTTC.

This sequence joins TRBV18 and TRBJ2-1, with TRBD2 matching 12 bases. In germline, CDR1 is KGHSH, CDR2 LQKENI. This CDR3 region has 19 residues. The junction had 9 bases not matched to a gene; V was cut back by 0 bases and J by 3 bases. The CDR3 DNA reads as TGTGCCAGCTCACCACCGCTGACTAGCGGGAGACCTTACTACAATGAGCAGTTCTTC. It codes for CASSPPLTSGRPYYNEQFF.

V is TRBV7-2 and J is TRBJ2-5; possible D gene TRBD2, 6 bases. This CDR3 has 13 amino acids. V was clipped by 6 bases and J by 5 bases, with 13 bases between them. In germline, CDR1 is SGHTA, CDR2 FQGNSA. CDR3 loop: CASRGTGMETQYF. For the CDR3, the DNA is TGTGCCAGCAGAGGGACTGGCATGGAGACCCAGTACTTC.

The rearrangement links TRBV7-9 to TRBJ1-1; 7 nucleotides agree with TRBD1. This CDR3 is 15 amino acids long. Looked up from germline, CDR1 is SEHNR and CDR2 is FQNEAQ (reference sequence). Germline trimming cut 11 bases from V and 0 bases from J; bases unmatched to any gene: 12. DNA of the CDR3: TGTGCCTCGGGGGTTGGACAGGCTCTGAACACTGAAGCTTTCTTT. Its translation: CASGVGQALNTEAFF.

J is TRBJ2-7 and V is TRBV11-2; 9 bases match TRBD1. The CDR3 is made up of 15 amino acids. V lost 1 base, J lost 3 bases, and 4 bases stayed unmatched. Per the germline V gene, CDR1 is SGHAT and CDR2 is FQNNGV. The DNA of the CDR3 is TGTGCCAGCAGCTTAGCCCCGGGACAGGGCTACGAGCAGTACTTC. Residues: CASSLAPGQGYEQYF.

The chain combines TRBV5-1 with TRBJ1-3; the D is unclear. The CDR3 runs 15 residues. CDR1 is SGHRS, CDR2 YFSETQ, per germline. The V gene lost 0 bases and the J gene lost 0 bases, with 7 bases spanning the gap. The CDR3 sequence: CASSLGQISGNTIYF. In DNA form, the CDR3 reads TGCGCCAGCAGCTTGGGGCAGATCTCTGGAAACACCATATATTTT.

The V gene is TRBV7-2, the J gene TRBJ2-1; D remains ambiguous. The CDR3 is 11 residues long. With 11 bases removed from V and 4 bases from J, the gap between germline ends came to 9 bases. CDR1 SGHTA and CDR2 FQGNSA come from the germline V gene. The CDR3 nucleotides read TGTGCCCAAAGCGATTACAATGAGCAGTTCTTC. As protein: CAQSDYNEQFF.

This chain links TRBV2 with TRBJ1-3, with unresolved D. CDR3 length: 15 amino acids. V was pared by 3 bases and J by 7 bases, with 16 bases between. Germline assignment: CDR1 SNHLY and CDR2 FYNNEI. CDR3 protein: CASSDSGREWNTIYF. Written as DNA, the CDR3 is TGTGCCAGCAGTGATAGCGGCCGCGAATGGAACACCATATATTTT.